The present T cell receptor beta chain was sequenced within a study of T cells in Graves' hyperthyroidism and ophthalmopathy. Study-wide findings and caveats: Ophthalmopathy onset followed model prediction by a median approximately 6.2 months. From stable hyperthyroidism, ophthalmopathy was set apart by a 13 V-J model.

This CDR3 is built from 15 residues. V was cut by 3 bases and J by 2 bases, with 17 bases left in between. Germline-derived CDR1 and CDR2 are DFQATT and SNEGSKA (reference sequence). Any patient presenting with uncontrolled infection, other autoimmune disease, pregnancy or lactation was left out. Amplified TCR beta CDR3 regions came from RNA transcripts. An initial round of RT-PCR targeting the TCR CDR3 relied on the HTBI primer set. From the multiplex PCR reads, TCRdb called clonotypes with MiXCR, one entry per CDR3 protein. The table includes more than 500,000 distinct CDR3 sequences, more than 15% detected once. This clonotype has ten or more counts. The target antigen is unknown.

The TCR comes from a woman in her twenties or thirties with Graves' ophthalmopathy. Material: blood. This chain connects TRBV20-1 to TRBJ2-7, with D perhaps TRBD1 (6 bases). The CDR3 DNA is TGCAGTGCTAGTACCTCCAGGGGAAATGCCTACGAGCAGTACTTC. Translated: CSASTSRGNAYEQYF.